The clone carrying this T cell receptor (beta chain) occurred a few times. Its antigen is currently unknown. The sample belongs to a study of blood T cells in healthy people across ages. Across the whole study: Template-switching capture recovered about one barcoded beta molecule per two T cells.

For every donor, a draw yielded 9.5 to 10 milliliters of peripheral blood. Germline-derived CDR1 and CDR2 are MDHEN and SYDVKM. Between the trimmed V and J ends, which lost 7 bases and 5 bases, there was a span of 17 bases. The CDR3 contains 14 residues. Regarding the study as a whole: Any changes in expanded clonotypes were possibly confounded, as donor CMV status remained unknown.

It was with a sample-barcoded 5' primer and a J-beta primer mix that a second PCR of about 6 to 12 cycles was run. TCRdb processed the 5' RACE reads anew with MiXCR; each CDR3 protein has one entry. The table has roughly 1,700,000 distinct CDR3 sequences, under 30% seen once. Sequencing was carried out using blood. The sequence was obtained from a young woman in good health. V and J are TRBV28 and TRBJ2-5; possible D gene TRBD2, 5 bases. In nucleotides, the CDR3 is TGTGCCAGCACCCGACCCGGACTGGGGGAGACCCAGTACTTC. It is translated as CASTRPGLGETQYF.